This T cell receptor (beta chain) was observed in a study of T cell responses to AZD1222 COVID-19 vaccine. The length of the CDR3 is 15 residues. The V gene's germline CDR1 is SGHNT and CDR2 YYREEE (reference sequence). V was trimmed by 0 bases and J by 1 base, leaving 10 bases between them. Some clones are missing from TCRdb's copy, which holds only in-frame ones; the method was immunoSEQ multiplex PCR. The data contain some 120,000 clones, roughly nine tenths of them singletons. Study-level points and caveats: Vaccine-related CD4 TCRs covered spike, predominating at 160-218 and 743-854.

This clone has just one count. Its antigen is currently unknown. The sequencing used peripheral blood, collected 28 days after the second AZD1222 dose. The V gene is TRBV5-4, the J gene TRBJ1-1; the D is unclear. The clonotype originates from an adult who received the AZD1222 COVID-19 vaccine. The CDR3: CASSLGVRSNTEAFF. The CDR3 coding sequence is TGTGCCAGCAGCTTGGGAGTCAGATCGAACACTGAAGCTTTCTTT.